This is a list of T cell receptor beta chains from one sample in a study of cytomegalovirus exposure and HLA in healthy donors. Sequencing used immunoSEQ multiplex PCR; TCRdb keeps in-frame clones, though not all of them. The sample contains more than 95,000 clones, approximately 72% of which appear only once. Sequenced input: PBMCs. These receptors were obtained from a woman between 45 and 65 years old in good health and CMV-seropositive. Each CDR3 is given without its conserved first and last residue.

j_gene: TRBJ2-5; v_gene: TRBV7-9; CDR3aa: ASSLGQAPTQETQY
j_gene: TRBJ1-1; v_gene: TRBV7-8; CDR3aa: ASSLWQNTEAF
j_gene: TRBJ2-7; v_gene: TRBV30; CDR3aa: AWSVLAGAYEQY
j_gene: TRBJ2-2; v_gene: TRBV7-2; CDR3aa: ASSTRQGAGELF
j_gene: TRBJ2-5; v_gene: TRBV18; CDR3aa: ASSPNQETQY
j_gene: TRBJ1-4; v_gene: TRBV6-6; CDR3aa: ASRPYRDEKLF
j_gene: TRBJ2-1; v_gene: TRBV7-2; CDR3aa: ASRREVSSYNEQF
j_gene: TRBJ2-7; v_gene: TRBV6-1; CDR3aa: ASSEDLAGGYEQY
j_gene: TRBJ2-7; v_gene: TRBV30; CDR3aa: AWGARTYEQY
j_gene: TRBJ2-1; v_gene: TRBV11-2; CDR3aa: ASSSSLAGSSYNEQF
j_gene: TRBJ2-5; v_gene: TRBV6-6; CDR3aa: ASSPDEPETQY
j_gene: TRBJ2-5; v_gene: TRBV27; CDR3aa: ASRLGLAGETQY
j_gene: TRBJ2-1; v_gene: TRBV27; CDR3aa: ASSSLSGRAAYNEQF
j_gene: TRBJ2-2; v_gene: TRBV5-4; CDR3aa: ASSRDRVNTGELF
j_gene: TRBJ1-5; v_gene: TRBV4-2; CDR3aa: ASSPLGLGGNQPQH
j_gene: TRBJ1-4; v_gene: TRBV1; CDR3aa: TSSQSSTRPRKNEKLF
j_gene: TRBJ2-3; v_gene: TRBV2; CDR3aa: ASSASTDTQY
j_gene: TRBJ2-1; v_gene: TRBV5-6; CDR3aa: ASSFSGRSYEDEQF
j_gene: TRBJ2-7; v_gene: TRBV19; CDR3aa: ASSMGLASYEQY
j_gene: TRBJ1-5; v_gene: TRBV5-1; CDR3aa: ASSLDPGVGQPQH
j_gene: TRBJ1-4; v_gene: TRBV5-6; CDR3aa: ASSLDGLNEKLF
j_gene: TRBJ2-6; v_gene: TRBV27; CDR3aa: ASSPLLSGGANVLT
j_gene: TRBJ1-1; v_gene: TRBV27; CDR3aa: ASSFGGQVTEAF
j_gene: TRBJ2-7; v_gene: TRBV7-9; CDR3aa: ASSLEETAF
j_gene: TRBJ1-1; v_gene: TRBV7-9; CDR3aa: ASSSPDTNTEAF
j_gene: TRBJ2-5; v_gene: TRBV29-1; CDR3aa: SVRDRGLTQY
j_gene: TRBJ1-1; v_gene: TRBV5-1; CDR3aa: ASRTVLGGGTEAF
j_gene: TRBJ1-6; v_gene: TRBV13; CDR3aa: ASSPGDRRNSPLH
j_gene: TRBJ2-3; v_gene: TRBV29-1; CDR3aa: SVDPLRDTQY
j_gene: TRBJ2-3; v_gene: TRBV27; CDR3aa: ASSSGPGQGTDTQY
j_gene: TRBJ1-2; v_gene: TRBV5-6; CDR3aa: ASSPTEDRVNYGYT
j_gene: TRBJ2-2; v_gene: TRBV5-6; CDR3aa: ASSPTSQYGELF
j_gene: TRBJ1-2; v_gene: TRBV2; CDR3aa: ASSDSFNYGYT
j_gene: TRBJ1-3; v_gene: TRBV5-6; CDR3aa: ASRFSRRDRGSGNTIY